The clone carrying this TCR beta chain is termed medium-sized (0.01 to 0.1%). Antigen: not known. No patient received treatment before thyroid surgery. This specimen belongs to a study of metastatic and nonmetastatic thyroid tumors. Study in general: It was across blood and tumor or nodule tissue from malignant and benign thyroid patients that repertoires were compared.

The CDR3 is 11 residues long. The germline CDR1 and CDR2 sequences are SNHLY and FYNNEI. V gave up 5 bases and J gave up 5 bases, with 4 bases separating them. Per the authors' pipeline: Across clinicopathological groups, CDR3 differences served as the basis for building a distant-metastasis classifier for papillary thyroid cancer. MiXCR reprocessed the PCR reads for TCRdb. The authors' filters were not applied to this entry. The sample shows 4,000 to 5,500 clones, 25% to 30% of them seen only once. Regarding the study as a whole: Compared with benign nodules, malignant thyroid tumors were reported to have significantly higher TCR beta diversity in both blood and tumor.

The V gene is TRBV2, the J gene TRBJ2-4; D remains unclear. Material: adjacent normal tissue. This sequence originates from a female donor with papillary thyroid cancer or a benign thyroid nodule (not recorded which). Some clones in this sample may be carry-over from other donors' samples. Here the CDR3 reads CASSPENIQYF. As DNA, the CDR3 is TGTGCCAGCAGTCCAGAAAACATTCAGTACTTC.